These T cell receptor beta chains were read from a single sample in a study of cytomegalovirus exposure and HLA in healthy donors. Repertoires were generated with immunoSEQ multiplex PCR, while TCRdb's copy carries only in-frame clones and drops some. The sample contains about 170,000 clones, roughly 70% of which appear only once. The sequenced sample was PBMCs. The source of these receptors is a woman aged 18 to 35 in good health and CMV-seropositive. CDR3s include the opening cysteine and the closing phenylalanine or tryptophan. The D gene is left open where the match is weak. Size is omitted from some rows. Given values are once, few, many or a class for expanded clones.

v_gene: TRBV18
j_gene: TRBJ2-7
abundance: few
d_gene: NA
CDR3aa: CASSPLGAGEQYF
CDR3nt: TGTGCCAGCTCACCATTGGGGGCAGGTGAGCAGTACTTC

v_gene: TRBV7-9
j_gene: TRBJ2-1
abundance: NA
d_gene: TRBD2
CDR3aa: CASSLDLAGELNNEQFF
CDR3nt: TGTGCCAGCAGCTTAGATCTAGCGGGGGAGCTAAACAATGAGCAGTTCTTC

v_gene: TRBV7-9
j_gene: TRBJ2-7
abundance: once
d_gene: NA
CDR3aa: CASSHSDEQYF
CDR3nt: TGTGCCAGCAGCCATTCGGACGAGCAGTACTTC

v_gene: TRBV7-3
j_gene: TRBJ2-1
abundance: NA
d_gene: NA
CDR3aa: CASSLTYAAGRLDEQFF
CDR3nt: TGTGCCAGCAGCTTAACCTACGCGGCAGGGCGGTTGGATGAGCAGTTCTTC

v_gene: TRBV19
j_gene: TRBJ1-5
abundance: few
d_gene: NA
CDR3aa: CASSERARGNQPQHF
CDR3nt: TGTGCCAGTAGTGAGAGGGCGAGAGGCAATCAGCCCCAGCATTTT

v_gene: TRBV21-1
j_gene: TRBJ1-3
abundance: NA
d_gene: NA
CDR3aa: CASSKRGLGRASGNTIYF
CDR3nt: TGTGCCAGCAGCAAGCGGGGGCTGGGCAGAGCCTCTGGAAACACCATATATTTT

v_gene: TRBV7-2
j_gene: TRBJ2-4
abundance: NA
d_gene: TRBD1
CDR3aa: CASSMRKGQRIQYF
CDR3nt: TGTGCCAGCAGCATGCGAAAGGGACAGCGCATTCAGTACTTC

v_gene: TRBV6-5
j_gene: TRBJ1-5
abundance: NA
d_gene: NA
CDR3aa: CASWTRREANQPQHF
CDR3nt: TGTGCCAGCTGGACCCGCAGGGAGGCCAATCAGCCCCAGCATTTT

v_gene: TRBV5-4
j_gene: TRBJ2-1
abundance: NA
d_gene: TRBD2
CDR3aa: CASSSPGGSYNEQFF
CDR3nt: TGTGCCAGCAGCTCCCCGGGGGGGTCCTACAATGAGCAGTTCTTC

v_gene: TRBV2
j_gene: TRBJ1-6
abundance: NA
d_gene: NA
CDR3aa: CASSDRGNSPIHF
CDR3nt: TGTGCCAGCAGTGACAGGGGTAATTCACCCATCCACTTT

v_gene: TRBV14
j_gene: TRBJ2-7
abundance: NA
d_gene: NA
CDR3aa: CASSQDGGHQRSRYF
CDR3nt: TGTGCCAGCAGCCAAGACGGTGGACACCAGAGGAGCAGGTACTTC

v_gene: TRBV7-9
j_gene: TRBJ2-5
abundance: NA
d_gene: TRBD2
CDR3aa: CASGLALAGVETQYF
CDR3nt: TGTGCCAGCGGCTTAGCACTAGCGGGGGTGGAGACCCAGTACTTC

v_gene: TRBV7-2
j_gene: TRBJ1-1
abundance: NA
d_gene: NA
CDR3aa: CASSAGMNTEAFF
CDR3nt: TGTGCCAGCAGCGCCGGGATGAACACTGAAGCTTTCTTT

v_gene: TRBV5-1
j_gene: TRBJ2-3
abundance: NA
d_gene: TRBD2
CDR3aa: CASSLPGTSGGVGTDTQYF
CDR3nt: TGCGCCAGCAGCTTGCCGGGGACTAGCGGGGGGGTGGGGACAGATACGCAGTATTTT

v_gene: TRBV19
j_gene: TRBJ2-2
abundance: NA
d_gene: NA
CDR3aa: CASSILGGGTGELFF
CDR3nt: TGTGCCAGTAGTATCCTGGGAGGGGGAACCGGGGAGCTGTTTTTT

v_gene: TRBV25-1
j_gene: TRBJ2-7
abundance: NA
d_gene: TRBD2
CDR3aa: CASSGLAYEQYF
CDR3nt: TGTGCCAGCAGCGGACTAGCCTACGAGCAGTACTTC

v_gene: TRBV4-2
j_gene: TRBJ2-7
abundance: NA
d_gene: NA
CDR3aa: CASSQKGGLDEQYF
CDR3nt: TGTGCCAGCAGCCAAAAGGGGGGGCTGGACGAGCAGTACTTC

v_gene: TRBV29-1
j_gene: TRBJ2-7
abundance: NA
d_gene: TRBD2
CDR3aa: CSAGDSSGDISYEQYF
CDR3nt: TGCAGCGCCGGGGATAGTAGCGGGGATATCTCCTACGAGCAGTACTTC

v_gene: TRBV9
j_gene: TRBJ2-3
abundance: NA
d_gene: TRBD2
CDR3aa: CASSVNGGAKDTQYF
CDR3nt: TGTGCCAGCAGCGTCAACGGGGGGGCCAAAGATACGCAGTATTTT

v_gene: TRBV5-1
j_gene: TRBJ1-2
abundance: few
d_gene: NA
CDR3aa: CASSPEDISGYTF
CDR3nt: TGCGCCAGCAGCCCCGAAGACATATCTGGCTACACCTTC

v_gene: TRBV5-1
j_gene: TRBJ2-2
abundance: NA
d_gene: NA
CDR3aa: CASSLGYGTGDTGELFF
CDR3nt: TGCGCCAGCAGCTTGGGCTACGGGACTGGGGACACCGGGGAGCTGTTTTTT

v_gene: TRBV7-2
j_gene: TRBJ1-1
abundance: few
d_gene: NA
CDR3aa: CASSFEMNTEAFF
CDR3nt: TGTGCCAGCAGCTTCGAGATGAACACTGAAGCTTTCTTT

v_gene: TRBV5-1
j_gene: TRBJ2-5
abundance: once
d_gene: NA
CDR3aa: CASSPWGGGGQETQYF
CDR3nt: TGCGCCAGCAGCCCGTGGGGGGGCGGGGGCCAAGAGACCCAGTACTTC

v_gene: TRBV5-1
j_gene: TRBJ2-5
abundance: NA
d_gene: NA
CDR3aa: CASSLGGGGQETQYF
CDR3nt: TGCGCCAGCAGCTTAGGAGGGGGGGGACAAGAGACCCAGTACTTC

v_gene: TRBV7-9
j_gene: TRBJ1-6
abundance: NA
d_gene: TRBD1
CDR3aa: CASSLVRPGQGAYNSPLHF
CDR3nt: TGTGCCAGCAGCTTAGTAAGACCGGGACAGGGAGCCTATAATTCACCCCTCCACTTT

v_gene: TRBV6-6
j_gene: TRBJ1-5
abundance: few
d_gene: NA
CDR3aa: CASSSSGGTQPQHF
CDR3nt: TGTGCCAGCAGTTCGAGCGGGGGCACTCAGCCCCAGCATTTT

v_gene: TRBV9
j_gene: TRBJ2-1
abundance: few
d_gene: TRBD2
CDR3aa: CASSVEAGSYNEQFF
CDR3nt: TGTGCCAGCAGCGTAGAAGCGGGGTCCTACAATGAGCAGTTCTTC

v_gene: TRBV7-2
j_gene: TRBJ2-7
abundance: NA
d_gene: TRBD2
CDR3aa: CASSLDGGTASYEQYF
CDR3nt: TGTGCCAGCAGCTTAGACGGGGGGACCGCTTCCTACGAGCAGTACTTC

v_gene: TRBV27
j_gene: TRBJ2-7
abundance: NA
d_gene: TRBD2
CDR3aa: CATRPRGGASYEQYF
CDR3nt: TGTGCCACCCGGCCCCGCGGGGGGGCCAGTTACGAGCAGTACTTC

v_gene: TRBV28
j_gene: TRBJ1-2
abundance: few
d_gene: NA
CDR3aa: CASSLAGDYGYTF
CDR3nt: TGTGCCAGCAGTTTGGCAGGGGACTATGGCTACACCTTC

v_gene: TRBV28
j_gene: TRBJ2-2
abundance: once
d_gene: NA
CDR3aa: CASSLSVDGGNTGELFF
CDR3nt: TGTGCCAGCAGTTTGTCCGTTGACGGGGGGAACACCGGGGAGCTGTTTTTT

v_gene: TRBV6-5
j_gene: TRBJ1-6
abundance: NA
d_gene: NA
CDR3aa: CASSLRDYSPLHF
CDR3nt: TGTGCCAGCAGTTTGAGGGACTATTCACCCCTCCACTTT

v_gene: TRBV25-1
j_gene: TRBJ1-5
abundance: NA
d_gene: TRBD1
CDR3aa: CASDHIRDREDNQPQHF
CDR3nt: TGTGCCAGCGATCACATCCGGGACAGGGAAGACAATCAGCCCCAGCATTTT

v_gene: TRBV6-5
j_gene: TRBJ1-1
abundance: NA
d_gene: NA
CDR3aa: CASTRTGGGNTEAFF
CDR3nt: TGTGCCAGCACCCGTACAGGCGGCGGGAACACTGAAGCTTTCTTT

v_gene: TRBV7-9
j_gene: TRBJ1-4
abundance: NA
d_gene: NA
CDR3aa: CASSPRGDMVEKLFF
CDR3nt: TGTGCCAGCAGTCCACGGGGGGACATGGTTGAAAAACTGTTTTTT

v_gene: TRBV11-2
j_gene: TRBJ2-1
abundance: NA
d_gene: NA
CDR3aa: CASSYRGKEQFF
CDR3nt: TGTGCCAGCAGCTATAGAGGGAAGGAGCAGTTCTTC

v_gene: TRBV11-2
j_gene: TRBJ2-2
abundance: NA
d_gene: NA
CDR3aa: CASSFSVRNAGELFF
CDR3nt: TGTGCCAGCAGCTTTAGTGTGCGGAACGCCGGGGAGCTGTTTTTT

v_gene: TRBV30
j_gene: TRBJ2-7
abundance: NA
d_gene: NA
CDR3aa: CAWSVPGTYEQYF
CDR3nt: TGTGCCTGGAGTGTACCAGGGACCTACGAGCAGTACTTC

v_gene: TRBV4-3
j_gene: TRBJ1-2
abundance: few
d_gene: NA
CDR3aa: CASSQGGGGAYTF
CDR3nt: TGCGCCAGCAGCCAAGGAGGGGGTGGGGCCTACACCTTC

v_gene: TRBV7-2
j_gene: TRBJ2-3
abundance: NA
d_gene: TRBD2
CDR3aa: CASSLGLAGYDTQYF
CDR3nt: TGTGCCAGCAGCTTGGGACTAGCCGGGTACGATACGCAGTATTTT

v_gene: TRBV7-3
j_gene: TRBJ2-1
abundance: NA
d_gene: NA
CDR3aa: CASSGGTSGNEQFF
CDR3nt: TGTGCCAGCAGCGGCGGGACCTCCGGGAATGAGCAGTTCTTC

v_gene: TRBV2
j_gene: TRBJ2-7
abundance: NA
d_gene: TRBD1
CDR3aa: CASRRQGALYEQYF
CDR3nt: TGTGCCAGCAGGAGACAGGGAGCTCTCTACGAGCAGTACTTC

v_gene: TRBV7-2
j_gene: TRBJ1-2
abundance: few
d_gene: NA
CDR3aa: CASSLIRQANYGYTF
CDR3nt: TGTGCCAGCAGCTTAATTCGGCAGGCGAACTATGGCTACACCTTC

v_gene: TRBV5-4
j_gene: TRBJ2-3
abundance: NA
d_gene: TRBD2
CDR3aa: CASSLGTSTSTDTQYF
CDR3nt: TGTGCCAGCAGCTTGGGGACTAGCACTAGCACAGATACGCAGTATTTT

v_gene: TRBV19
j_gene: TRBJ2-4
abundance: NA
d_gene: NA
CDR3aa: CASSMDRDLRDKKNIQYF
CDR3nt: TGTGCCAGTAGTATGGATAGGGACCTCCGGGACAAGAAAAACATTCAGTACTTC

v_gene: TRBV7-9
j_gene: TRBJ2-5
abundance: NA
d_gene: NA
CDR3aa: CSSSYWTIQETQYF
CDR3nt: TGTTCCAGCAGCTATTGGACTATTCAAGAGACCCAGTACTTC